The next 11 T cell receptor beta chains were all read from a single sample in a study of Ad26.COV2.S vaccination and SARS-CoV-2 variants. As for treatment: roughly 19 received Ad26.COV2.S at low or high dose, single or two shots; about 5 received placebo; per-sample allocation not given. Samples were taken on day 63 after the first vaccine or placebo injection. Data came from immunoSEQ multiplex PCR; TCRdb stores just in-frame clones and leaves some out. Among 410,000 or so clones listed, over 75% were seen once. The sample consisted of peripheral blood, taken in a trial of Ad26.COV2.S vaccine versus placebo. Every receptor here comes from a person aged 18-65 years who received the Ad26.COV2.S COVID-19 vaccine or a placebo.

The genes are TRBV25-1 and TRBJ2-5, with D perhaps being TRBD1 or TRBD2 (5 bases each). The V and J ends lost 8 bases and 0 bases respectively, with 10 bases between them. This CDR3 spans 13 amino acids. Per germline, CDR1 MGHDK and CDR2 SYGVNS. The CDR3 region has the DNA TGTGCCAGCCGACGGGGCGACCAAGAGACCCAGTACTTC. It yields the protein CASRRGDQETQYF.

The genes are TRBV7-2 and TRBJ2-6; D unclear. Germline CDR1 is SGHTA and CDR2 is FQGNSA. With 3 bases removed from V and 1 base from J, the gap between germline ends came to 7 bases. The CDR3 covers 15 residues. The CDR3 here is CASSFAPSGANVLTF. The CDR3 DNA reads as TGTGCCAGCAGCTTTGCACCGTCTGGGGCCAACGTCCTGACTTTC.

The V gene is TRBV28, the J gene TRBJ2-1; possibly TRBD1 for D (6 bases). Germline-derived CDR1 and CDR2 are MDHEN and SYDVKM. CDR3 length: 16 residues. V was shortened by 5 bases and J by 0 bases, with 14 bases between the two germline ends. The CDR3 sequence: CASSNSGESSYNEQFF. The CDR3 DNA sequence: TGTGCCAGCAGTAACTCAGGGGAGAGCTCCTACAATGAGCAGTTCTTC.

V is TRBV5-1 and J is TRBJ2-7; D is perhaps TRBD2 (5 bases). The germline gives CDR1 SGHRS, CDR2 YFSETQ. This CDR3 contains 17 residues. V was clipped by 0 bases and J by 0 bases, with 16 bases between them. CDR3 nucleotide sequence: TGCGCCAGCAGCTTGGCGAAGATCGGGGTTAGCTCCTACGAGCAGTACTTC. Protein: CASSLAKIGVSSYEQYF.

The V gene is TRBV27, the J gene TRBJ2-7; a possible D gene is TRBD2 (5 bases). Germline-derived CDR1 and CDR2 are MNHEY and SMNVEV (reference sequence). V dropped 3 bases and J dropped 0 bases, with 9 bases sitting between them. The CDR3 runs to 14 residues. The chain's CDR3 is CASSFGKSSYEQYF. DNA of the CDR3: TGTGCCAGCAGTTTCGGGAAAAGCTCCTACGAGCAGTACTTC.

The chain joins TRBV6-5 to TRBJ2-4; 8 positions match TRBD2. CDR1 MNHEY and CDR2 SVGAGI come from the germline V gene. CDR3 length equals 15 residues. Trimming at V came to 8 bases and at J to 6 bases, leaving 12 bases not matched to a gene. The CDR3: CASSIGGGQGNIQYF. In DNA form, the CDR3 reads TGTGCCAGCTCAATCGGGGGGGGCCAGGGAAACATTCAGTACTTC.

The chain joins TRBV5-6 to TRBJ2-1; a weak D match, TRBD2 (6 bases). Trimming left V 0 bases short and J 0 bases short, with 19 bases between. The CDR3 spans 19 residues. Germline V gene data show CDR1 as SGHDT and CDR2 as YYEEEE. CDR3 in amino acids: CASSLVAGSPGSSYNEQFF. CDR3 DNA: TGTGCCAGCAGCTTGGTGGCGGGATCACCTGGGAGCTCCTACAATGAGCAGTTCTTC.

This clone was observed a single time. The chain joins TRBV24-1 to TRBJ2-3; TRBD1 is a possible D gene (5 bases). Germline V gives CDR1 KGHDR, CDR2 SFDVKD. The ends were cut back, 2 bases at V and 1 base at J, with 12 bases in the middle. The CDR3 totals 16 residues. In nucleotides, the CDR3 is TGTGCCACCAGTGATTGGGGCAGATCTGGCACAGATACGCAGTATTTT. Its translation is CATSDWGRSGTDTQYF.

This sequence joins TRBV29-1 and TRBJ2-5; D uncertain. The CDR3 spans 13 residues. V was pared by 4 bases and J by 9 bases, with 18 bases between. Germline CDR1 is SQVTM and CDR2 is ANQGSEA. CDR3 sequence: CSVGSFLRDPQYF. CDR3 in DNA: TGCAGCGTTGGGTCCTTTTTGCGAGATCCCCAGTACTTC. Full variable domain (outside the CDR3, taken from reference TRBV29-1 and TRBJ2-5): SAVISQKPSRDICQRGTSLTIQCQVDSQVTMMFWYRQQPGQSLTLIATANQGSEATYESGFVIDKFPISRPNLTFSTLTVSNMSPEDSSIYLCSVGSFLRDPQYFGPGTRLLVL.

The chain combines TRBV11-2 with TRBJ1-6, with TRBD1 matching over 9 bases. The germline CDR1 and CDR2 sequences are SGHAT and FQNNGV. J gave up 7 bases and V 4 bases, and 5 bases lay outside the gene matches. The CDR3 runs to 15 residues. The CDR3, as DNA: TGTGCCAGCAGCTCGGGACAGGGATTGAATTCACCCCTCCACTTT. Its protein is CASSSGQGLNSPLHF.

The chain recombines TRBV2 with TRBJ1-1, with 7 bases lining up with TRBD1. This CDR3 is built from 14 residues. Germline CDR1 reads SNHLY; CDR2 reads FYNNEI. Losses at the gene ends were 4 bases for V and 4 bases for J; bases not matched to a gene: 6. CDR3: CASSGQGGVTEAFF. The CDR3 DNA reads TGTGCCAGCAGTGGACAGGGTGGGGTCACTGAAGCTTTCTTT. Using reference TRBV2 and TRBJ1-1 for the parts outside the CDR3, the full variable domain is EPEVTQTPSHQVTQMGQEVILRCVPISNHLYFYWYRQILGQKVEFLVSFYNNEISEKSEIFDDQFSVERPDGSNFTLKIRSTKLEDSAMYFCASSGQGGVTEAFFGQGTRLTVV.